What follows describes a single T cell receptor (beta chain). Its antigen remains unidentified. In germline, CDR1 is DFQATT, CDR2 SNEGSKA (reference sequence). This CDR3 is built from 14 residues. J gave up 8 bases and V 6 bases, and 7 bases lay outside the gene matches. TCRdb called the RT-PCR reads again in MiXCR, with one record for every CDR3 protein. The sample records approximately 700,000 distinct CDR3 sequences, around 14% being singletons. The data derive from a study of response to subunit inactivated influenza vaccine. Study-wide points: Authors suggested seasonal influenza vaccinations each recruit few new T cells.

Here the sequenced sample was PBMCs from blood, taken approximately 13 days after vaccination. The source is a man in his fifties who received an inactivated influenza vaccine. The rearrangement joins TRBV20-1 to TRBJ2-1; TRBD2 matches at 13 bases. CDR3 nucleotides: TGCAGTGCCCACGCTGGGACTAGCGGGGATGAGCAGTTCTTC. It yields the protein CSAHAGTSGDEQFF.